This passage covers 7 T cell receptor beta chains from one sample sequenced in a study of identical twins. MiXCR, applied by TCRdb to the 5' RACE reads, yields one record per CDR3 protein. Among 200,000 to 250,000 distinct CDR3 sequences listed, roughly 7% were seen once. This sample was shared with a second study, whose subject was yellow fever vaccine responses in identical twins.

Sequenced material: memory (CD45RO+) T cells sorted from blood. Every receptor here comes from a woman aged 18 to 35 in good health.

This clonotype has only a few counts. The V call is TRBV5-4, the J call TRBJ2-2, with TRBD1 matching over 8 bases. The V and J ends lost 7 bases and 1 base, in that order; junction bases with no gene match: 9. The CDR3 length is 16 residues. Germline CDR1 and CDR2: SGHNT and YYREEE (reference sequence). The CDR3 coding sequence is TGTGCCAGCGCCAACCAGGGGGCGCGGAACACCGGGGAGCTGTTTTTT. Its translation: CASANQGARNTGELFF.

Only a few counts were recorded for this clonotype. This chain links TRBV5-1 with TRBJ2-3, with no clear D. Germline V gives CDR1 SGHRS, CDR2 YFSETQ. This CDR3 has 15 amino acids. Deletions cut 4 bases from V and 6 bases from J, with 18 bases between. CDR3 in DNA: TGCGCCAGCAGCCCTGGGGAAAAGTTTTCGGATACGCAGTATTTT. This gives the protein CASSPGEKFSDTQYF.

A few counts support this clonotype. This chain links TRBV5-4 with TRBJ1-2, with 7 bases aligning to TRBD1. V dropped 4 bases and J dropped 3; count of bases not matched to a gene: 3. The CDR3 sequence is 13 residues long. CDR1 and CDR2 (germline): SGHNT, YYREEE (reference sequence). Here the CDR3 DNA reads TGTGCCAGCAGCGCGGACAGGTACTATGGCTACACCTTC. Translating it yields CASSADRYYGYTF.

The CDR3 sequence is CATSPLAGKETQYF. In DNA form, the CDR3 reads TGTGCCACCAGCCCTCTAGCGGGAAAAGAGACCCAGTACTTC. The J gene is TRBJ2-5, the V gene TRBV15; 9 bases agree with TRBD2. The CDR3 spans 14 residues. The V and J ends lost 5 bases and 3 bases, in that order; junction bases with no gene match: 4. CDR1 is LNHNV, CDR2 YYDKDF, per germline (reference sequence).

This clonotype was seen repeatedly, ten times or more. The rearrangement links TRBV5-1 to TRBJ2-1; 10 bases are a match to TRBD2. Trimming removed 4 bases from V and 4 bases from J; junction bases left unmatched: 5. Germline V CDR1 and CDR2: SGHRS, YFSETQ. CDR3 length equals 15 residues. CDR3 residues: CASSIGLAEYNEQFF. Here the CDR3 DNA reads TGCGCCAGCAGCATCGGACTAGCGGAATACAATGAGCAGTTCTTC. The variable domain in full, completed from reference TRBV5-1 and TRBJ2-1, reads KAGVTQTPRYLIKTRGQQVTLSCSPISGHRSVSWYQQTPGQGLQFLFEYFSETQRNKGNFPGRFSGRQFSNSRSEMNVSTLELGDSALYLCASSIGLAEYNEQFFGPGTRLTVL.

On this clonotype: One junction end does not reproduce the germline sequence, and a read error may be involved. This chain joins TRBV3-1 and TRBJ2-5, with D tentatively TRBD1 (5 bases). Germline values: CDR1 LGHDT, CDR2 YNNKEL (reference sequence). CDR3 length: 19 amino acids. CDR3 nucleotides: TGTGCCAGCACCCAAGAAAGCTCCCCAGCGCGGCAGGGCCACGGGACCCAGTACTTC. The encoded protein is CASTQESSPARQGHGTQYF.

The CDR3: CASSYGLGRPNTGELFF. The CDR3 nucleotides read TGTGCCAGCAGCTACGGACTAGGGCGACCGAACACCGGGGAGCTGTTTTTT. The gene calls are TRBV12-3 or TRBV12-4 and TRBJ2-2; 7 bases agree with TRBD2. The V gene end was trimmed by 6 bases and the J gene end by 0 bases; junction bases not matched to a gene: 10. The CDR3 length is 17 residues.